There are many counts of the clone carrying this T cell receptor (beta chain). Its cognate antigen is unknown. These data belong to a study of T cells in Graves' hyperthyroidism and ophthalmopathy. Notes on the study in general: Blood also contained most expanded thyroid clonotypes above 0.001.

The V gene's germline CDR1 is MDHEN and CDR2 SYDVKM. With V trimmed by 10 bases and J by 1 base, 6 bases remained unmatched. The CDR3 length is 15 residues. Amplified regions were TCR beta CDR3 sequences from RNA transcripts. A set of HTBI primers served as the primers for a first-round RT-PCR of the TCR CDR3. MiXCR, run by TCRdb on the multiplex PCR reads, gives a single entry per CDR3 protein. The data hold hundreds of thousands of distinct CDR3 sequences, with 13% observed a single time. Patients aged 18 to 65 had newly diagnosed hyperthyroidism that had lasted under 2 months. Thyroid ultrasound and orbital computed tomography, with clinical symptoms and serum thyroxine and TRAb, informed diagnoses.

Source material: blood. The receptor comes from a woman aged 18-29 years with Graves' hyperthyroidism. V and J are TRBV28 and TRBJ2-1, with 11 bases matching TRBD2. The CDR3 is CATGTSGSSYNEQFF. DNA of the CDR3: TGTGCCACCGGGACTAGCGGTAGTTCCTACAATGAGCAGTTCTTC.